This is a list of T cell receptor beta chains from one sample in a study of T cell repertoires in cytomegalovirus infection. No cognate antigen is known for these TCRs. TCRdb recomputed calls from the reads with MiXCR, one row per CDR3 protein. The table has 700,000 to 950,000 distinct CDR3 sequences, approximately 32% seen once; the top ten hold around 11%. The sample was cultured CD8+ T cells from PBMCs, taken from culture after CMV antigen stimulation. The receptors were gathered from a human donor in good health (CMV status not recorded). Some clones in this sample may be carry-over from other donors' samples. CDR3s leave out the opening cysteine and the closing phenylalanine or tryptophan.

v_gene: TRBV10-3
len: 12
CDR3aa: AISGDRGNSPLH

v_gene: TRBV19
len: 14
CDR3aa: ASSIGTGTTNQPQH

v_gene: TRBV4-1
len: 13
CDR3aa: ASSQDFYENTEAF

v_gene: TRBV27
len: 9
CDR3aa: ACSSGYEQY

v_gene: TRBV7-6
len: 13
CDR3aa: ASSLVASSGGELF

v_gene: TRBV6-1
len: 10
CDR3aa: ASSDGPYGYT

v_gene: TRBV12-3/TRBV12-4
len: 11
CDR3aa: ASSLYRSYEQY

v_gene: TRBV28
len: 11
CDR3aa: ASSWTDDTEAF

v_gene: TRBV6-6
len: 12
CDR3aa: ASSGQAPNYGYT

v_gene: TRBV12-3/TRBV12-4
len: 13
CDR3aa: ASRGKARLNTEAF

v_gene: TRBV15
len: 12
CDR3aa: ATSRDPVSYEQY

v_gene: TRBV9
len: 14
CDR3aa: ASSPFGRVANYGYT

v_gene: TRBV19
len: 11
CDR3aa: ASSTAGTYEQY

v_gene: TRBV12-3/TRBV12-4
len: 13
CDR3aa: ASRGTGASNNEQF

v_gene: TRBV24-1
len: 13
CDR3aa: ATSDPDTEGDEQF

v_gene: TRBV15
len: 13
CDR3aa: ATHPGMGKRNEQF

v_gene: TRBV19
len: 12
CDR3aa: ASSTREGAGELF

v_gene: TRBV19
len: 12
CDR3aa: ASRDLGGDTEAF

v_gene: TRBV12-3/TRBV12-4
len: 11
CDR3aa: ASSWGLAATQY

v_gene: TRBV7-6
len: 15
CDR3aa: ASSLRLAGEAEETQY

v_gene: TRBV6-1
len: 13
CDR3aa: ASSPVSRVTDTQY

v_gene: TRBV7-2
len: 12
CDR3aa: ASSLRQGKDTQY

v_gene: TRBV7-9
len: 14
CDR3aa: ASSLVGQGAEQPQH

v_gene: TRBV6-6
len: 16
CDR3aa: ASSYSGVAGGGQETQY